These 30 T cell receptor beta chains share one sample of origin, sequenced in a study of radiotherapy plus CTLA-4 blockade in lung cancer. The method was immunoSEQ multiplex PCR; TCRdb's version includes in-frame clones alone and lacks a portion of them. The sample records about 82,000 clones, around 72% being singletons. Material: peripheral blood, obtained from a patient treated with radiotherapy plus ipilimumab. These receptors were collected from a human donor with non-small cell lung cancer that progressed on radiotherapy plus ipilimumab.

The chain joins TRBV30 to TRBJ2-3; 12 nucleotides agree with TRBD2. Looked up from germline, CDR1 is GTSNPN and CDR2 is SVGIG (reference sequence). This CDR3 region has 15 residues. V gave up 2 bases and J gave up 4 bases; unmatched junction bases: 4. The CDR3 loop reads CAWSPPSGRADTQYF. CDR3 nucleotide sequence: TGTGCCTGGAGTCCCCCTAGCGGGAGGGCAGATACGCAGTATTTT. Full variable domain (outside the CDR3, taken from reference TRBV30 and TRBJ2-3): SQTIHQWPATLVQPVGSPLSLECTVEGTSNPNLYWYRQAAGRGLQLLFYSVGIGQISSEVPQNLSASRPQDRQFILSSKKLLLSDSGFYLCAWSPPSGRADTQYFGPGTRLTVL.

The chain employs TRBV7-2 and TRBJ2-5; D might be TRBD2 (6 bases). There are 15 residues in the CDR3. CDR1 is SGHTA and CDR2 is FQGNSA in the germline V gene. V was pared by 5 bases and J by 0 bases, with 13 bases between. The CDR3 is CASSLSSGDQETQYF. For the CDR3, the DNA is TGTGCCAGCAGCCTTAGTAGCGGAGACCAAGAGACCCAGTACTTC. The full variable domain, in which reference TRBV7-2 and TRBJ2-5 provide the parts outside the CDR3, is GAGVSQSPSNKVTEKGKDVELRCDPISGHTALYWYRQSLGQGLEFLIYFQGNSAPDKSGLPSDRFSAERTGGSVSTLTIQRTQQEDSAVYLCASSLSSGDQETQYFGPGTRLLVL.

CDR3 DNA: TGTGCCAGCAGCTTACGCCAGGGGGGTATTTCCCACGAGCAGTACTTC. Translation gives CASSLRQGGISHEQYF. The chain links TRBV7-8 to TRBJ2-5; D is perhaps TRBD1 (7 bases). The end of the DNA is better explained by TRBJ2-7, so the J call may be wrong. Looked up from germline, CDR1 is SGHVS and CDR2 is FQNEAQ. CDR3 length: 16 residues.

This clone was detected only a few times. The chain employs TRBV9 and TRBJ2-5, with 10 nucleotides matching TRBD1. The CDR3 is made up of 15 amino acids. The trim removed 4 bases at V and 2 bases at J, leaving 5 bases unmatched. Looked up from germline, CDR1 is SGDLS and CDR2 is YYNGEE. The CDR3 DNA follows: TGTGCCAGCAGCACGGGACAGGGGTTACAAGAGACCCAGTACTTC. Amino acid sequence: CASSTGQGLQETQYF. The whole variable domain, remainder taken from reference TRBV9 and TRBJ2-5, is DSGVTQTPKHLITATGQRVTLRCSPRSGDLSVYWYQQSLDQGLQFLIQYYNGEERAKGNILERFSAQQFPDLHSELNLSSLELGDSALYFCASSTGQGLQETQYFGPGTRLLVL.

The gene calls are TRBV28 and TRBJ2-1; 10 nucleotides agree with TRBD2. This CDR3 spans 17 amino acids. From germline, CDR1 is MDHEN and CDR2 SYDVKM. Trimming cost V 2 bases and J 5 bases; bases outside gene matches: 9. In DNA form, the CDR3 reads TGTGCCAGCAGTTTACTAGCGGGAGTAGGCAACGACAATGAGCAGTTCTTC. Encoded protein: CASSLLAGVGNDNEQFF.

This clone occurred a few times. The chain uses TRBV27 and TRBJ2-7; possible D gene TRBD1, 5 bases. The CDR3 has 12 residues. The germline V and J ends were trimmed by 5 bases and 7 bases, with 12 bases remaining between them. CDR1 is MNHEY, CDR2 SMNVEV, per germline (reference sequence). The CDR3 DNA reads TGTGCCAGCAGTCCCCAGGGAACTGAGCAGTACTTC. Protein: CASSPQGTEQYF.

In nucleotides, the CDR3 is TGCGCCAGCAGCTTAGCCCCAGAAGGCAATGAGCAGTTCTTC. It encodes CASSLAPEGNEQFF. The rearrangement uses TRBV5-1 and TRBJ2-1; D unresolved. The CDR3 length is 14 residues. CDR1 is SGHRS, CDR2 YFSETQ, per germline. Trimming removed 2 bases from V and 6 bases from J, with 12 bases in between.

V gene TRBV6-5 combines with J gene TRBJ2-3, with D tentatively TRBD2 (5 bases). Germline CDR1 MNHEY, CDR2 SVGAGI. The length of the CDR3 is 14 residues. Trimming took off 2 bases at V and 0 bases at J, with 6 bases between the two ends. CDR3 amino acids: CASSYRGSTDTQYF. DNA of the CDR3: TGTGCCAGCAGTTACCGGGGTAGCACAGATACGCAGTATTTT.

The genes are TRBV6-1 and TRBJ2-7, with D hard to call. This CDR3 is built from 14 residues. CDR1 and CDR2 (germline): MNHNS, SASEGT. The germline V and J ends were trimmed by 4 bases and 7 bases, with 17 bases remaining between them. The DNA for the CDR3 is TGTGCCAGCAGTGCTACCTACCCGGCGTGGGAGCAGTACTTC. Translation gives CASSATYPAWEQYF.

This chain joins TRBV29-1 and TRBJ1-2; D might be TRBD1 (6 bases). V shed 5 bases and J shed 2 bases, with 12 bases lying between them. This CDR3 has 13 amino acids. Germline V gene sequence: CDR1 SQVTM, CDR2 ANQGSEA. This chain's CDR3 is CSVLGGGNYGYTF. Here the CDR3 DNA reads TGCAGCGTTCTAGGGGGGGGCAACTATGGCTACACCTTC.

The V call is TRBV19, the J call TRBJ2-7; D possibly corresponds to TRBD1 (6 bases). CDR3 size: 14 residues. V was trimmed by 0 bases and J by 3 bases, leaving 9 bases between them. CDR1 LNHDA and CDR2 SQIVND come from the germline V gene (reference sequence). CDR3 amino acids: CASSIDAQGYEQYF. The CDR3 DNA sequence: TGTGCCAGTAGTATAGACGCACAGGGCTACGAGCAGTACTTC.

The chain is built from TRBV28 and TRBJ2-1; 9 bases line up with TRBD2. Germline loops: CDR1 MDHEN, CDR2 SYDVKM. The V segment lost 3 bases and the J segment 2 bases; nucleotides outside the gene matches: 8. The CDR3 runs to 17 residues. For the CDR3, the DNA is TGTGCCAGCAGTTTCCCCTCTAGCGGGGACCCCTACAATGAGCAGTTCTTC. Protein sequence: CASSFPSSGDPYNEQFF. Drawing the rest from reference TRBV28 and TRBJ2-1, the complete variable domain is DVKVTQSSRYLVKRTGEKVFLECVQDMDHENMFWYRQDPGLGLRLIYFSYDVKMKEKGDIPEGYSVSREKKERFSLILESASTNQTSMYLCASSFPSSGDPYNEQFFGPGTRLTVL.

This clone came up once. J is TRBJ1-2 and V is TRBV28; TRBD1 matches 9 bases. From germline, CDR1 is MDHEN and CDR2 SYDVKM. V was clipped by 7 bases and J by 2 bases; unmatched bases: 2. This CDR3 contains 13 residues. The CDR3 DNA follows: TGTGCCAGCACTACAGGGGGCAACTATGGCTACACCTTC. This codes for CASTTGGNYGYTF.

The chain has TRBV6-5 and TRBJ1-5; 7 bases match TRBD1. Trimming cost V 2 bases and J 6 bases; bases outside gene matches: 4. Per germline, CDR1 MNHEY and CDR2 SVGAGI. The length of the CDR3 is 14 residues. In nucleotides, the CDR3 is TGTGCCAGCAGTTACGACAGGGTCGTTCAGCCCCAGCATTTT. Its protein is CASSYDRVVQPQHF.

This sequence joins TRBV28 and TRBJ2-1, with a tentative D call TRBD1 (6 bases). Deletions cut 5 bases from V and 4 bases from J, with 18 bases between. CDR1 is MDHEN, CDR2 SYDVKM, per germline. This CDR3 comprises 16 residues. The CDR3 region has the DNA TGTGCCAGCAGTCCCGAGGGGCTGGGGGCTTACAATGAGCAGTTCTTC. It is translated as CASSPEGLGAYNEQFF.

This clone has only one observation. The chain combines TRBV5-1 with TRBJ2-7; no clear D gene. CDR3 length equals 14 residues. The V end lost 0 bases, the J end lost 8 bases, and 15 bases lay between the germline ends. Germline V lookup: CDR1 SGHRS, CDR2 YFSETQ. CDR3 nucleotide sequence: TGCGCCAGCAGCTTGGGTACCGACTCCGTTAAGCAGTACTTC. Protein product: CASSLGTDSVKQYF.

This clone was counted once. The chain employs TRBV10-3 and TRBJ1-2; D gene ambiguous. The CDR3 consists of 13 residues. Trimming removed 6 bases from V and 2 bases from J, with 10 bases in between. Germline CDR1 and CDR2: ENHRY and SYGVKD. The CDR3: CAISALQNYGYTF. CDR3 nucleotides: TGTGCCATCAGCGCCCTCCAGAACTATGGCTACACCTTC.

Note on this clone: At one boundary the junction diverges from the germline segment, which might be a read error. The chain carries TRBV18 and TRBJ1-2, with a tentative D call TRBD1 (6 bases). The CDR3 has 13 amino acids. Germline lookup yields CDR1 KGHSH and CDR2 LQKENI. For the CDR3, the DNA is TGTGCCAGCTCACCTTCCGGGACAAGGCCCGGGGTATTC. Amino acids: CASSPSGTRPGVF. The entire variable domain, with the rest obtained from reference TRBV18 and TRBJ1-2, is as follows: NAGVMQNPRHLVRRRGQEARLRCSPMKGHSHVYWYRQLPEEGLKFMVYLQKENIIDESGMPKERFSAEFPKEGPSILRIQQVVRGDSAAYFCASSPSGTRPGVFGSGTRLTVV.

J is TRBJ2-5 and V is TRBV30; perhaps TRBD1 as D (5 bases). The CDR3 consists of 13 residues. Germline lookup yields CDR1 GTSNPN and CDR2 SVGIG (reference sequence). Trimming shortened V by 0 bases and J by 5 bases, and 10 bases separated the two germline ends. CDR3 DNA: TGTGCCTGGAGTGTACCAGCAGGGGAGACCCAGTACTTC. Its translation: CAWSVPAGETQYF.

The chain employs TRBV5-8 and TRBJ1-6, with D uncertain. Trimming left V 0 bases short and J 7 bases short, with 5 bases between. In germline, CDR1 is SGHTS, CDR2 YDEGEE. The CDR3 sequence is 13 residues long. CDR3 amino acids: CASSLGENSPLHF. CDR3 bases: TGTGCCAGCAGCTTGGGGGAAAATTCACCCCTCCACTTT.

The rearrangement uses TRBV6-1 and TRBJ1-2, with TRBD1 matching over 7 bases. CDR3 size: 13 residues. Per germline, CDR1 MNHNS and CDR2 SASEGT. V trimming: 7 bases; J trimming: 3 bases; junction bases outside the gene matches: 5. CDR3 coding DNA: TGTGCCAGCACCCAGGGGGAGTACTATGGCTACACCTTC. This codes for CASTQGEYYGYTF.

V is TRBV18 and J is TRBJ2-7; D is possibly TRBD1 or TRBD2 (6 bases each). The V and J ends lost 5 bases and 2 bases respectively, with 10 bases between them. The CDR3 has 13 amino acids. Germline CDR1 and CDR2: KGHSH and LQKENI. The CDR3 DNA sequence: TGTGCCAGCTCAAGGGGGGACCCCTACGAGCAGTACTTC. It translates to CASSRGDPYEQYF.

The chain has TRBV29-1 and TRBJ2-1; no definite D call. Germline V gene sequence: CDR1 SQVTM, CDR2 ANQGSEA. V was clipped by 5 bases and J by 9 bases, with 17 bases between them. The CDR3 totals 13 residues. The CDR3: CSVSPIGLGEQFF. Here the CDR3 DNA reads TGCAGCGTTTCTCCAATCGGATTAGGTGAGCAGTTCTTC.

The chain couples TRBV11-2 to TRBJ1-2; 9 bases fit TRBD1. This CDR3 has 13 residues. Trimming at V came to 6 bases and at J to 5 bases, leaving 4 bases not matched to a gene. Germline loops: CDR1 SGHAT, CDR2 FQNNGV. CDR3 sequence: CASRSTGGYGYTF. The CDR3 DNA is TGTGCCAGCAGATCGACAGGGGGTTATGGCTACACCTTC.

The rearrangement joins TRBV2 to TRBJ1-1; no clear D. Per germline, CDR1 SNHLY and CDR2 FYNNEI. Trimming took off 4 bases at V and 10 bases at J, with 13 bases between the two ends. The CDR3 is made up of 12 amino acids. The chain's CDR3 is CASSGGGLGAFF. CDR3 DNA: TGTGCCAGCAGTGGAGGCGGCCTGGGAGCTTTCTTT.

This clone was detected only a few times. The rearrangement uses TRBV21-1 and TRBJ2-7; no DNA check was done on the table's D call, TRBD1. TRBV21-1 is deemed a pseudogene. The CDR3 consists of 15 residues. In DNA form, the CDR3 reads TGTGCCAGCGTCCAAGACAGGGCCCTAACCTACGAGCAGTACTTC. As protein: CASVQDRALTYEQYF.

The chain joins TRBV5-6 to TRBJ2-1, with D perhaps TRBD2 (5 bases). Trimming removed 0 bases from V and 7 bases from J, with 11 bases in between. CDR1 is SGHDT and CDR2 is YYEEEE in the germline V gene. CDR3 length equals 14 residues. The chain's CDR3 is CASSLAGLANEQFF. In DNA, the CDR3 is TGTGCCAGCAGCTTGGCCGGCTTAGCGAATGAGCAGTTCTTC.

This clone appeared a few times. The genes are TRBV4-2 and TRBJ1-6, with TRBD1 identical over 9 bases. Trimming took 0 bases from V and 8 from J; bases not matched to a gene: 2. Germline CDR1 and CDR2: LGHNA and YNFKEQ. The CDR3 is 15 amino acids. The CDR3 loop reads CASSQDTGGYSPLHF. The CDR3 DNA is TGTGCCAGCAGCCAAGATACAGGGGGCTATTCACCCCTCCACTTT.

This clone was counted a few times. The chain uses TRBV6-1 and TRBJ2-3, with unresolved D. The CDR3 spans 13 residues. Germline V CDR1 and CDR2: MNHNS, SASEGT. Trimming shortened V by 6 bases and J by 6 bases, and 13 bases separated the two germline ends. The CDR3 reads CASRIEFTDTQYF. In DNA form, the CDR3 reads TGTGCCAGCAGGATAGAGTTCACGGATACGCAGTATTTT.

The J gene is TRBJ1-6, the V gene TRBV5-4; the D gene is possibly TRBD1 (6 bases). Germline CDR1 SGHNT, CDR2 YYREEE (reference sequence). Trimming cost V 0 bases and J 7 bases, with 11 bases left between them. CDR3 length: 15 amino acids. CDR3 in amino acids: CASSLAGGLNSPLHF. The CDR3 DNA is TGTGCCAGCAGCTTGGCGGGGGGCCTAAATTCACCCCTCCACTTT. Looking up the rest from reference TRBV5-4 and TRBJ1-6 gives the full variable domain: ETGVTQSPTHLIKTRGQQVTLRCSSQSGHNTVSWYQQALGQGPQFIFQYYREEENGRGNFPPRFSGLQFPNYSSELNVNALELDDSALYLCASSLAGGLNSPLHFGNGTRLTVT.